The clone carrying this T cell receptor beta chain was seen just once. Antigen unknown. The CDR3 contains 19 residues. Germline-derived CDR1 and CDR2 are SGHAT and FQDESV (reference sequence). The ends lost 1 base at V and 2 bases at J; junction bases unmatched: 9. By quantitative 5'-RACE with molecular barcodes, the TCR beta libraries were made. TCRdb analysed the 5' RACE reads with MiXCR anew, one entry per CDR3 protein. The table lists 220,000 or so distinct CDR3 sequences, about 10% of them singletons. These data are taken from a study of CD8 T cells in ankylosing spondylitis. Study-wide findings and caveats: Disease-linked clones were found to be CD8+ and relatively rare in peripheral blood. Blood from ankylosing spondylitis patients appeared to carry a characteristic roughly eight-variant TCR beta motif.

The sequenced material came from blood, either unsorted or a sorted T cell fraction (not recorded which). This chain uses TRBV11-1 with TRBJ2-6; 9 bases are a match to TRBD1. The receptor comes from a male donor with ankylosing spondylitis or in good health (not recorded which). CDR3 residues: CASSLGSGTGSAGANVLTF. Written as DNA, the CDR3 is TGTGCCAGCAGCTTAGGGTCCGGGACAGGGAGCGCTGGGGCCAACGTCCTGACTTTC.